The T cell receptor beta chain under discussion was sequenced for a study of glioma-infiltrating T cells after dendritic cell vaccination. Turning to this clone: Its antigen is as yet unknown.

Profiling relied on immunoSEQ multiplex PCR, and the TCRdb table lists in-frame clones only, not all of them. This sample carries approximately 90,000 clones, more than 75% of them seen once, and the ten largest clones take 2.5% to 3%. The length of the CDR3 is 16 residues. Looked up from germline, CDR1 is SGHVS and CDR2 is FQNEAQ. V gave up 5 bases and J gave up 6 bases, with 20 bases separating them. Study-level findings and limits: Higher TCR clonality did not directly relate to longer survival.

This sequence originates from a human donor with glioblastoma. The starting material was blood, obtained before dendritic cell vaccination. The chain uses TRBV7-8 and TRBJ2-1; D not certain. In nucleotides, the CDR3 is TGTGCCAGCAGCGCTTCGGGTGCTGTCATCGGCAATGAGCAGTTCTTC. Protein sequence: CASSASGAVIGNEQFF.